Reported below is one T cell receptor (beta chain). Distinct nucleotide sequences in the sample also encode this CDR3. Germline values: CDR1 SNHLY, CDR2 FYNNEI. V lost 3 bases to trimming and J lost 0 bases, with 9 bases between them. This CDR3 has 14 residues. The sample is drawn from a study of blood T cell repertoires in COVID-19. For the study at large: Sites in the United States, Italy and Spain provided acute and convalescent COVID-19 samples. Sample material is recorded as cDNA or gDNA derived from T cells, B-cell-depleted T cells, or PBMCs.

Authors' processing steps: The authors estimated nucleated cell counts from reference gene primer amplification. The table came from immunoSEQ multiplex PCR; TCRdb's copy has only in-frame clones and leaves some out. D and trimming come from the DNA, and the V and J calls and clone size come from that table. The sample carries about 170,000 clones, approximately 82% recorded once. The sequence came from a woman aged 80 or over with acute or convalescent COVID-19. Sequencing was carried out using peripheral blood. V usage is TRBV2 and J usage is TRBJ2-7; no clear D. The DNA for the CDR3 is TGTGCCAGCAGTGAGGGCCGTCGCTCCTACGAGCAGTACTTC. Amino acid sequence: CASSEGRRSYEQYF.